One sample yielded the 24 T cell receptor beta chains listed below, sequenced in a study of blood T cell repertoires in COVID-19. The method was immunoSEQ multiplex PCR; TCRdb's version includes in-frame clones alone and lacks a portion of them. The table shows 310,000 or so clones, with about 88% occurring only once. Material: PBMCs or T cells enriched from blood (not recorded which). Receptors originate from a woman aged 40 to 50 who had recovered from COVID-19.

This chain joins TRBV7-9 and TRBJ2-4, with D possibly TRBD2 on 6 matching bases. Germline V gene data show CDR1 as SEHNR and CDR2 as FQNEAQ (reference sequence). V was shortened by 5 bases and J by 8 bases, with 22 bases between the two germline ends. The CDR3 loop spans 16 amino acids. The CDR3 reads CASSLTVGEVWDIQYF. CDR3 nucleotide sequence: TGTGCCAGCAGCCTCACCGTGGGGGAGGTTTGGGACATTCAGTACTTC.

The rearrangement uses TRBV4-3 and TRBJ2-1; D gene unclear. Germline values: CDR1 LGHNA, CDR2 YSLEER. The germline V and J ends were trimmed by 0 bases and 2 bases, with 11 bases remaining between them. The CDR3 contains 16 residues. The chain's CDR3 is CASSQDTATTYNEQFF. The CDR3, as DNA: TGCGCCAGCAGCCAAGATACGGCGACAACCTACAATGAGCAGTTCTTC.

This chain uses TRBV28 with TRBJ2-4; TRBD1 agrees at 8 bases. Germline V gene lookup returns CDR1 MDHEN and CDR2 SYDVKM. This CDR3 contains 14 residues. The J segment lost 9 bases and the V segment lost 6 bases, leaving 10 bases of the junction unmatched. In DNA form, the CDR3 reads TGTGCCAGCAGCTTGGGCGGACAGGGAATCATTCAGTACTTC. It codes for CASSLGGQGIIQYF. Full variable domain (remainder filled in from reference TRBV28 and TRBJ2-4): DVKVTQSSRYLVKRTGEKVFLECVQDMDHENMFWYRQDPGLGLRLIYFSYDVKMKEKGDIPEGYSVSREKKERFSLILESASTNQTSMYLCASSLGGQGIIQYFGAGTRLSVL.

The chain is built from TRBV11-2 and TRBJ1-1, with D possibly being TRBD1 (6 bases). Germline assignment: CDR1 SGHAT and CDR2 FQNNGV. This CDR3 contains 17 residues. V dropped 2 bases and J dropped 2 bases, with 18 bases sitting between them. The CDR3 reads CASSLSSGGAGNTEAFF. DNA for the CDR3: TGTGCCAGCAGCTTAAGTTCGGGGGGCGCGGGAAACACTGAAGCTTTCTTT.

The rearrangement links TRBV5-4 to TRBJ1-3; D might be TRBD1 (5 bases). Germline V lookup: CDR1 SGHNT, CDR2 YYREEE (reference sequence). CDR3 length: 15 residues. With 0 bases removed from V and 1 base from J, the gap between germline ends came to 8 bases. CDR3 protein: CASSLGGVSGNTIYF. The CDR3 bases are TGTGCCAGCAGCTTGGGGGGGGTATCTGGAAACACCATATATTTT.

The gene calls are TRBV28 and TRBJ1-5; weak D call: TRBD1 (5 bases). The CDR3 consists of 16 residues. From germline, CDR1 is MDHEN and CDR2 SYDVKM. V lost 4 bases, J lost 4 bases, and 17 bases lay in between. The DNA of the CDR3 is TGTGCCAGCAGTTCAGGAGGGGACGCGACTAATCAGCCCCAGCATTTT. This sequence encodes CASSSGGDATNQPQHF.

The CDR3 loop is CASRRDSSFSTDEQFF. The CDR3 DNA is TGTGCCAGCAGACGGGACTCCTCCTTTAGTACCGATGAGCAGTTCTTC. The chain uses TRBV11-3 and TRBJ2-1; TRBD2 is a possible D gene (6 bases). There are 16 residues in the CDR3. V gave up 6 bases and J gave up 8 bases, with 23 bases separating them. The germline gives CDR1 SGHNT, CDR2 YENEEA.

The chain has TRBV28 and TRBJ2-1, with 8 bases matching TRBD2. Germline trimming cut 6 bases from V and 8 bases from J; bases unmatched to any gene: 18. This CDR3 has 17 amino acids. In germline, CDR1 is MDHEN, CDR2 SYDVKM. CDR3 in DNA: TGTGCCAGCAGGGACGGAATTCGGGCGGGGGGCGGACATGAGCAGTTCTTC. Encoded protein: CASRDGIRAGGGHEQFF.

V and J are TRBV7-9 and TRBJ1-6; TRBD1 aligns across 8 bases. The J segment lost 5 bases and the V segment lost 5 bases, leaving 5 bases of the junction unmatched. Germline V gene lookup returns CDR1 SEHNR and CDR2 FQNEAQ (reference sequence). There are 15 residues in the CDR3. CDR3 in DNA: TGTGCCAGCAGCCCCGGGACAGGAGATAATTCACCCCTCCACTTT. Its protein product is CASSPGTGDNSPLHF.

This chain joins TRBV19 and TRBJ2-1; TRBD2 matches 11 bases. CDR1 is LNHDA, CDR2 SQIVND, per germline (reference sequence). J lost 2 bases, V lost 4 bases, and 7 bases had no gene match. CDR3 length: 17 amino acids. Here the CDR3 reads CASSRGLAGSPYNEQFF. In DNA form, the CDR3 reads TGTGCCAGTAGTAGAGGACTAGCGGGCTCCCCCTACAATGAGCAGTTCTTC.

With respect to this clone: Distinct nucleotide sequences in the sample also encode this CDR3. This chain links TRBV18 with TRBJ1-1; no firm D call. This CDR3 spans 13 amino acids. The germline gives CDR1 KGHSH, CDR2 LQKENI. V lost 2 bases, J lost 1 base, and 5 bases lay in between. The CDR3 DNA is TGTGCCAGCTCACCAGGCCAGAACACTGAAGCTTTCTTT. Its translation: CASSPGQNTEAFF.

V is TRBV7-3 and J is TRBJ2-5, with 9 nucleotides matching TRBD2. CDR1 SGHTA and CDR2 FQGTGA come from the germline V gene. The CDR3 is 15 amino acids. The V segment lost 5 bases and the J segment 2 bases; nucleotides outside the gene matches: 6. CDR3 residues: CASSVSGGFQETQYF. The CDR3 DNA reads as TGTGCCAGCAGCGTTAGCGGGGGCTTTCAAGAGACCCAGTACTTC.

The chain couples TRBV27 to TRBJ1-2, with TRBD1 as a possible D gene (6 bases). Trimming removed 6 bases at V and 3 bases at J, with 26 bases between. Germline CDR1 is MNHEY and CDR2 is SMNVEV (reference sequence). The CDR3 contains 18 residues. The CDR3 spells CASSSSRPDEGGYYGYTF. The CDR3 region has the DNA TGTGCCAGCAGCAGTTCGCGACCGGATGAGGGGGGGTACTATGGCTACACCTTC.

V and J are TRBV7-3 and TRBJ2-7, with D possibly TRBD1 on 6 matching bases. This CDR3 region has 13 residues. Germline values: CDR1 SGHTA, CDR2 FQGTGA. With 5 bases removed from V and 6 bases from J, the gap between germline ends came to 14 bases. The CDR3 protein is CASSPLQGSEQYF. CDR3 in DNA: TGTGCCAGCAGCCCCTTACAGGGTTCCGAGCAGTACTTC.

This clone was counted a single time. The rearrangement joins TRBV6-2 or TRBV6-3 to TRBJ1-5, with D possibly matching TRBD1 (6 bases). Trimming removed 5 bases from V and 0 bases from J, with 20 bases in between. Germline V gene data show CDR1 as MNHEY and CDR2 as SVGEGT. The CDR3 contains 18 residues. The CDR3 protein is CASSQAHYRDYSNQPQHF. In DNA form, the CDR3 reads TGTGCCAGCAGTCAAGCGCACTACAGGGACTATAGCAATCAGCCCCAGCATTTT.

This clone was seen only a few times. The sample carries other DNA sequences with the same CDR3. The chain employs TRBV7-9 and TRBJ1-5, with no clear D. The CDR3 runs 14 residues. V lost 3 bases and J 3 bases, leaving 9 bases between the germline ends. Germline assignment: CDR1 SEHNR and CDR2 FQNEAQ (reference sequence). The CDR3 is CASSFNGVNQPQHF. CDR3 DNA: TGTGCCAGCAGCTTTAACGGTGTCAATCAGCCCCAGCATTTT.

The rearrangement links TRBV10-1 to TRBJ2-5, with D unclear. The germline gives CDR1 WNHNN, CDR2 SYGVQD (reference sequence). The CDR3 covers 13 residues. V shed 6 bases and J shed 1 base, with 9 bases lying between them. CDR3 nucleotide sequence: TGCGCCAGCAGAGCCGGGTCCCAAGAGACCCAGTACTTC. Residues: CASRAGSQETQYF.

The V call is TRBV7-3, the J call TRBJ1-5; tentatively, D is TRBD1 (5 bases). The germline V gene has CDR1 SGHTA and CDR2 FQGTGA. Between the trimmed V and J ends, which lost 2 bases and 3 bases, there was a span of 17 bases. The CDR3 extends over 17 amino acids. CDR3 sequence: CASSLGQGEVVNQPQHF. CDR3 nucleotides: TGTGCCAGCAGCTTAGGGCAGGGCGAGGTTGTCAATCAGCCCCAGCATTTT.

The CDR3 reads CASSALGGLNTEAFF. DNA for the CDR3: TGTGCCAGCAGCGCCCTGGGAGGATTGAACACTGAAGCTTTCTTT. The chain links TRBV7-2 to TRBJ1-1; D gene ambiguous. Trimming stripped 5 bases from V and 0 bases from J, with 13 bases between. Germline CDR1 SGHTA, CDR2 FQGNSA. The CDR3 covers 15 residues.

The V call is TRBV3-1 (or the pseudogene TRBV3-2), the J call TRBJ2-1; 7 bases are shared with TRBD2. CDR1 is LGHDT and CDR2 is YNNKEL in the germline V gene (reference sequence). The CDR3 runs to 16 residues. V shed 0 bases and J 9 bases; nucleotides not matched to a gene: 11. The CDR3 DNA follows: TGTGCCAGCAGCCAAGATGTGACTAGCCCCCGGGCTGAGCAGTTCTTC. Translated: CASSQDVTSPRAEQFF.

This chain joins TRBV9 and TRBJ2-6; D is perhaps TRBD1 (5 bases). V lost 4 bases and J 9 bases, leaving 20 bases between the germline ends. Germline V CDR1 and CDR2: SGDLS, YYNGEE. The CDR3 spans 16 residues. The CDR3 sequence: CASSPTAGLDGNVLTF. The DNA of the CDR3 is TGTGCCAGCAGCCCGACAGCCGGGCTGGATGGCAACGTCCTGACTTTC.

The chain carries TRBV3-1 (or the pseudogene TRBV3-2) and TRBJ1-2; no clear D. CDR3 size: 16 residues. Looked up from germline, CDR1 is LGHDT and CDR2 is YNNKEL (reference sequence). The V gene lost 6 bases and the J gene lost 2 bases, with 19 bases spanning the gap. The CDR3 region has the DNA TGTGCCAGCAGTCTAAAAGTAGGAGGGATGAACTATGGCTACACCTTC. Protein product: CASSLKVGGMNYGYTF.

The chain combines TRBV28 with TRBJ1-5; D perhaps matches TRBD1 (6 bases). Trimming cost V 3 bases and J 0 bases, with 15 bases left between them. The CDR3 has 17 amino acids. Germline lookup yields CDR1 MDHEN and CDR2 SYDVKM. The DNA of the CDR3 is TGTGCCAGCAGTTTCCACAGGGAGGGTTATAGCAATCAGCCCCAGCATTTT. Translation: CASSFHREGYSNQPQHF.

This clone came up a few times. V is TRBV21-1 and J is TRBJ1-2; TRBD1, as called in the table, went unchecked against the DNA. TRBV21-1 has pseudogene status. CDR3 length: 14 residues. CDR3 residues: CASTRTGAATGYTF. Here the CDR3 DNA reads TGTGCCAGCACCCGGACAGGGGCGGCTACTGGCTACACCTTC.